This T cell receptor beta chain was sequenced in a study of OX40 agonist ivuxolimab in advanced cancers. This clone came up once. Its antigen is still unknown. This CDR3 has 15 amino acids. V shed 0 bases, J shed 5 bases, and the junction held 7 bases outside the gene matches. Germline CDR1 GTSNPN, CDR2 SVGIG (reference sequence). Study results and caveats: The work left the antigen specificity of expanded peripheral T cells undetermined.

Baseline was the first blood sampling point, followed by cycle 4 day 1 and cycle 7 day 1. Here immunoSEQ multiplex PCR was the method, and the copy in TCRdb shows in-frame clones only, minus some. The sample has about 95,000 clones; roughly 90% are singletons. The chain uses TRBV30 and TRBJ2-1, with 7 bases that match TRBD2. The sequencing here drew on CD4+ or CD8+ T cells sorted from blood, taken in a trial of the OX40 agonist ivuxolimab. The clonotype comes from an adult with an advanced solid tumor such as melanoma, head and neck, liver or kidney cancer. The CDR3: CAWSVPGTTNNEQFF. The CDR3 DNA is TGTGCCTGGAGTGTACCAGGGACTACCAACAATGAGCAGTTCTTC.